This TCR beta chain is drawn from a study of T cell responses to AZD1222 COVID-19 vaccine. The CDR3 loop spans 14 amino acids. Germline V gene sequence: CDR1 SGHKS, CDR2 YYEKEE (reference sequence). Trimming took 0 bases from V and 2 from J, leaving 6 bases between them. Clones were read by immunoSEQ multiplex PCR, and TCRdb kept only the in-frame ones, dropping some. In the table there are more than 95,000 clones, nearly 90% of which are singletons. The TCR comes from an adult who received the AZD1222 COVID-19 vaccine. The rearrangement links TRBV5-5 to TRBJ1-5, with TRBD1 as a possible D gene (5 bases). The starting material was peripheral blood, obtained 28 days after the second AZD1222 dose. The CDR3 DNA reads as TGTGCCAGCAGCTTGGCGGGGGGCAATCAGCCCCAGCATTTT. The encoded protein is CASSLAGGNQPQHF.